A selection of T cell receptor beta chains follows, all from one sample in a study of blood T cell repertoires in COVID-19. Using immunoSEQ multiplex PCR, the repertoire was profiled, and TCRdb retains in-frame clones only, with some absent. The profile shows about 99,000 clones, 65% to 85% of them singletons. Sequences were obtained from peripheral blood. Receptors were obtained from a man aged 65 to 85 with active or convalescent COVID-19. Each CDR3 is given with its conserved first and last residue. Each record gives: V gene, J gene, D gene, clone size, CDR3 DNA, CDR3 protein. The D gene is left open where the match is weak. Some rows have no size entry. The others give once, few or many, or a class for an expanded clone.

v_gene: TRBV5-4; j_gene: TRBJ1-4; d_gene: TRBD1; abundance: -; CDR3nt: TGTGCCAGCAGAGGGACAGGCCAAGAAAAACTGTTTTTT; CDR3aa: CASRGTGQEKLFF
v_gene: TRBV7-6; j_gene: TRBJ2-1; d_gene: -; abundance: -; CDR3nt: TGTGCCAGCAGCTTTCAACTAGGAAATGAGCAGTTCTTC; CDR3aa: CASSFQLGNEQFF
v_gene: TRBV18; j_gene: TRBJ2-7; d_gene: TRBD1; abundance: -; CDR3nt: TGTGCCAGCTCAGCTCCCGGGACAGGGGGCGGCGAGCAGTACTTC; CDR3aa: CASSAPGTGGGEQYF
v_gene: TRBV5-4; j_gene: TRBJ1-6; d_gene: -; abundance: few; CDR3nt: TGTGCCAGCAGCTTGGAGGTTGCGGGGGGTTCACCCCTCCACTTT; CDR3aa: CASSLEVAGGSPLHF
v_gene: TRBV29-1; j_gene: TRBJ2-1; d_gene: TRBD2; abundance: -; CDR3nt: TGCAGCGTTGGGACTAGTACAGAACTCCGCAATGAGCAGTTCTTC; CDR3aa: CSVGTSTELRNEQFF
v_gene: TRBV9; j_gene: TRBJ1-2; d_gene: TRBD1; abundance: -; CDR3nt: TGTGCCAGCAGCGTCAGTGGACAGGAGCCCTTTGGCTACACCTTC; CDR3aa: CASSVSGQEPFGYTF
v_gene: TRBV10-3; j_gene: TRBJ1-2; d_gene: -; abundance: -; CDR3nt: TGTGCCATCAGTGAAGACTATTCGGGGGGCTACACCTTC; CDR3aa: CAISEDYSGGYTF
v_gene: TRBV27; j_gene: TRBJ1-2; d_gene: -; abundance: -; CDR3nt: TGTGCCAGCAGTTTTCGGGCTAACTATGGCTACACCTTC; CDR3aa: CASSFRANYGYTF
v_gene: TRBV18; j_gene: TRBJ2-7; d_gene: -; abundance: -; CDR3nt: TGTGCCAGCTCACCAGAACAATCCTCCTACGAGCAGTACTTC; CDR3aa: CASSPEQSSYEQYF
v_gene: TRBV4-1; j_gene: TRBJ2-2; d_gene: -; abundance: -; CDR3nt: TGCGCCAGCAGCCCCACAGGACAGAGCACCGGGGAGCTGTTTTTT; CDR3aa: CASSPTGQSTGELFF
v_gene: TRBV28; j_gene: TRBJ1-2; d_gene: TRBD1; abundance: -; CDR3nt: TGTGCCAGCAGTTTAGTAACAGGGGCGTTTGGCTACACCTTC; CDR3aa: CASSLVTGAFGYTF
v_gene: TRBV28; j_gene: TRBJ1-5; d_gene: TRBD1; abundance: -; CDR3nt: TGTGCCAGCAGTTTATATGAGACAGGGTCCAGGGAGCCCCAGCATTTT; CDR3aa: CASSLYETGSREPQHF
v_gene: TRBV4-1; j_gene: TRBJ2-2; d_gene: -; abundance: -; CDR3nt: TGCGCCAGCAGCCAAATCCAGGGTGGAGGGACCGTCGGGACCGGGGAGCTGTTTTTT; CDR3aa: CASSQIQGGGTVGTGELFF
v_gene: TRBV19; j_gene: TRBJ1-1; d_gene: -; abundance: -; CDR3nt: TGTGCCAGTAGTTTGCAGGGACTGGCTGAAGCTTTCTTT; CDR3aa: CASSLQGLAEAFF
v_gene: TRBV7-2; j_gene: TRBJ2-3; d_gene: -; abundance: -; CDR3nt: TGTGCCAGCAGCGAGCAGGGTGTGAATACAGATACGCAGTATTTT; CDR3aa: CASSEQGVNTDTQYF
v_gene: TRBV2; j_gene: TRBJ2-1; d_gene: -; abundance: -; CDR3nt: TGTGCCAGCAGTGTGAGGGGGAACAATGAGCAGTTCTTC; CDR3aa: CASSVRGNNEQFF
v_gene: TRBV5-4; j_gene: TRBJ2-7; d_gene: TRBD1; abundance: -; CDR3nt: TGTGCCAGCAGCAGAGACAGGGGCTACGAGCAGTACTTC; CDR3aa: CASSRDRGYEQYF
v_gene: TRBV19; j_gene: TRBJ1-1; d_gene: -; abundance: -; CDR3nt: TGTGCCAGTAGTGATGCTGGGAGGTCGGGAGGCGGCACTGAAGCTTTCTTT; CDR3aa: CASSDAGRSGGGTEAFF
v_gene: TRBV3-1/TRBV3-2; j_gene: TRBJ2-2; d_gene: -; abundance: -; CDR3nt: TGTGCCAGCAGCCAAGGTAACAGTGCCGGGGAGCTGTTTTTT; CDR3aa: CASSQGNSAGELFF
v_gene: TRBV5-1; j_gene: TRBJ1-2; d_gene: -; abundance: -; CDR3nt: TGCGCCAGCAGCTCCGGGACAAGGGGCCATGGCTACACCTTC; CDR3aa: CASSSGTRGHGYTF
v_gene: TRBV6-5; j_gene: TRBJ1-6; d_gene: -; abundance: few; CDR3nt: TGTGCCAGCAGTTACGTGGACAGAGATAATTCACCCCTCCACTTT; CDR3aa: CASSYVDRDNSPLHF
v_gene: TRBV4-3; j_gene: TRBJ1-2; d_gene: -; abundance: -; CDR3nt: TGCGCCAGCAGCCCCAGACAGCTAGCTAACTATGGCTACACCTTC; CDR3aa: CASSPRQLANYGYTF
v_gene: TRBV27; j_gene: TRBJ1-4; d_gene: -; abundance: -; CDR3nt: TGTGCCAGCAGTCGAGCTCGGGAGAGCACCCGAAAACTGTTTTTT; CDR3aa: CASSRARESTRKLFF
v_gene: TRBV6-5; j_gene: TRBJ1-4; d_gene: -; abundance: -; CDR3nt: TGTGCCAGCAGCGACAACCGGGGAGGGCGGGAAAAACTGTTTTTT; CDR3aa: CASSDNRGGREKLFF